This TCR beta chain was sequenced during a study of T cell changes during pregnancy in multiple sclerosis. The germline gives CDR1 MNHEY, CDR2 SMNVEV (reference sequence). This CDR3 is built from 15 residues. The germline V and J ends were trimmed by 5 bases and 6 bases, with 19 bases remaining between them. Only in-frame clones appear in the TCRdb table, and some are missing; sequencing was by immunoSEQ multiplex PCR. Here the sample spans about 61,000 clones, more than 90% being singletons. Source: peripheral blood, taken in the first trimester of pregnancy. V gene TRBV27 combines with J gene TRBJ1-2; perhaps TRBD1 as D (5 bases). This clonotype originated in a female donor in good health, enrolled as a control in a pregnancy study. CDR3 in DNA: TGTGCCAGCAGTCCATTACAGGTTCCGGCGGATGGCTACACCTTC. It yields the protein CASSPLQVPADGYTF.